The present entry profiles one T cell receptor beta chain with its context. Sequenced by immunoSEQ multiplex PCR; TCRdb stores in-frame clones only, minus some. This sample yields 150,000 to 200,000 clones, of which about nine tenths are seen a single time; about 9.4% belongs to the top ten. With 3 bases removed from V and 5 bases from J, the gap between germline ends came to 25 bases. This CDR3 has 17 amino acids. Germline V lookup: CDR1 DFQATT, CDR2 SNEGSKA (reference sequence). Enrollees, roughly 18 to 90 years old, lived in 24 US areas. This sample is drawn from a study of blood T cell repertoires in COVID-19. Background on the study: Samples came from the United States, Italy and Spain, spanning acute and convalescent COVID-19. Sources were T cells, B-cell-depleted T cells, or PBMCs; the material itself was cDNA or gDNA.

The chain has TRBV20-1 and TRBJ1-1; the D gene is possibly TRBD1 (5 bases). Input material: PBMCs or T cells enriched from blood (not recorded which). This TCR derives from a woman younger than 35 who had recovered from COVID-19. The CDR3 loop reads CSASFLAGPPGATEAFF. In nucleotides, the CDR3 is TGCAGTGCTAGTTTCCTCGCAGGGCCTCCCGGTGCGACTGAAGCTTTCTTT.